This entry lists 8 T cell receptor beta chains sequenced from one sample in a study of CD8+ T cells in alopecia areata (dated 2018 in TCRdb). Receptors were amplified or captured by the immunoSEQ multiplex PCR assay. To provide template for TCR sequencing, every sample had RNA extracted and reverse transcribed into cDNA. The table comes from immuneACCESS by way of TCRdb, which keeps in-frame sequences with V and J called. Part of the clones is missing from these tables; in studies checked, under half for an unresolved V gene and the rest for unknown reasons. The sample table shows hundreds of thousands of clones, and roughly 50% are seen once. Approximately 2% of the sample is held by the ten biggest clonotypes. The sample's time point label, in plain terms: less than 30 weeks on oral tofacitinib. The intended sense of this specimen's treatment or condition label: oral pan-JAK inhibitor, 5-10 mg twice daily.

The starting material was CD4+ T cells sorted from blood, obtained at week 24, from a patient treated with tofacitinib. These receptors all stem from a human donor with alopecia areata.

The rearrangement joins TRBV29-1 to TRBJ2-1; TRBD2 aligns across 10 bases. In germline, CDR1 is SQVTM, CDR2 ANQGSEA. The V segment lost 4 bases and the J segment 1 base; nucleotides outside the gene matches: 4. There are 15 residues in the CDR3. The CDR3 region has the DNA TGCAGCGTTGGTCAGCGGGGGGGATCCTACAATGAGCAGTTCTTC. Protein product: CSVGQRGGSYNEQFF.

On this clone: Within the sample, other DNA sequences also encode this same CDR3. V is TRBV20-1 and J is TRBJ2-7, with D perhaps TRBD1 (6 bases). V gave up 6 bases and J gave up 4 bases, with 10 bases separating them. The CDR3 has 11 amino acids. Germline V gene data show CDR1 as DFQATT and CDR2 as SNEGSKA (reference sequence). CDR3 protein: CSARGGYEQYF. The CDR3, as DNA: TGCAGTGCCCGAGGGGGATACGAGCAGTACTTC.

The chain recombines TRBV23-1 with TRBJ1-2, with D possibly matching TRBD1 (5 bases). TRBV23-1 is noted as an ORF with a role that remains uncertain. Trimming left V 8 bases short and J 8 bases short, with 12 bases between. This CDR3 has 11 residues. DNA for the CDR3: TGCGCCAGCGATCCCAAGGGGGGCTACACCTTC. It codes for CASDPKGGYTF.

This clone was detected only a few times. J is TRBJ1-5 and V is TRBV4-2; no reliable D call. The CDR3 length is 16 residues. The germline V gene encodes CDR1 LGHNA and CDR2 YNFKEQ. V lost 1 base to trimming and J lost 0 bases, with 10 bases between them. CDR3 sequence: CASSQVGGDSNQPQHF. The CDR3 DNA reads as TGTGCCAGCAGCCAAGTTGGCGGAGATAGCAATCAGCCCCAGCATTTT.

The rearrangement links TRBV5-1 to TRBJ2-5; tentatively, D is TRBD1 (6 bases). The CDR3 runs 15 residues. Germline V gives CDR1 SGHRS, CDR2 YFSETQ. Trimming cost V 6 bases and J 3 bases, with 18 bases left between them. The CDR3: CASTSHFYREETQYF. CDR3 nucleotides: TGCGCCAGCACCTCCCATTTTTACAGGGAAGAGACCCAGTACTTC.

The genes are TRBV13 and TRBJ1-6; D perhaps matches TRBD1 (5 bases). The CDR3 extends over 16 amino acids. Germline V CDR1 and CDR2: PRHDT, FYEKMQ (reference sequence). With 6 bases removed from V and 0 bases from J, the gap between germline ends came to 12 bases. The CDR3, as DNA: TGTGCCAGCAGTCGAAAGGGGAGCTCCTATAATTCACCCCTCCACTTT. Its protein product is CASSRKGSSYNSPLHF.

This clone was counted a few times. V usage is TRBV18 and J usage is TRBJ1-1; D is ambiguous. This CDR3 is 14 amino acids long. The V gene lost 6 bases and the J gene lost 7 bases, with 18 bases spanning the gap. The V gene's germline CDR1 is KGHSH and CDR2 LQKENI. The CDR3 nucleotides read TGTGCCAGCTCGGAAGGTATCAATCTCATTGAAGCTTTCTTT. Translating gives CASSEGINLIEAFF.

At least ten counts were recorded for this clone. V gene TRBV10-3 combines with J gene TRBJ1-1, with TRBD1 matching 11 bases. CDR3 length: 13 amino acids. With 7 bases clipped from V and 8 bases from J, the junction kept 6 bases outside the gene matches. Per germline, CDR1 ENHRY and CDR2 SYGVKD. The CDR3, as DNA: TGTGCCATCACCGGGGACAGGGGGTCCGAAGCTTTCTTT. This sequence encodes CAITGDRGSEAFF.